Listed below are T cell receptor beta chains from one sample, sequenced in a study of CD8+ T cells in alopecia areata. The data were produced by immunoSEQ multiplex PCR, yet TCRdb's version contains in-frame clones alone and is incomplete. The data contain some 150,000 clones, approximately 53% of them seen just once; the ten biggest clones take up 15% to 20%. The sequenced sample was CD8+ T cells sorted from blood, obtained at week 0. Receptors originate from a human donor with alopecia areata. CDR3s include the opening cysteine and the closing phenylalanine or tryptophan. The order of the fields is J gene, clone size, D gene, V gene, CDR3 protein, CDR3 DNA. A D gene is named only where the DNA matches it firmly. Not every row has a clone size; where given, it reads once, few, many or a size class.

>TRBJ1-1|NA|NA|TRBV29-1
CSVVEGPGPDF
TGCAGCGTTGTAGAGGGACCGGGGCCTGATTTT
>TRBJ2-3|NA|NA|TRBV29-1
CSVERYREQDTDTQYF
TGCAGCGTTGAACGGTACAGAGAACAAGACACAGATACGCAGTATTTT
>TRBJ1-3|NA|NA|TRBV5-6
CASSLDPSSSGNTIYF
TGTGCCAGCAGCTTGGACCCGTCAAGCTCTGGAAACACCATATATTTT
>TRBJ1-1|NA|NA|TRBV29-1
CSVVFKNTEAFF
TGCAGCGTTGTCTTTAAGAACACTGAAGCTTTCTTT
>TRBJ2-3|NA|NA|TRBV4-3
CASSEDTTDTQYF
TGCGCCAGCAGTGAAGACACCACAGATACGCAGTATTTT
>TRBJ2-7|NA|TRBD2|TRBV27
CASSFLGGSSYEQYF
TGTGCCAGCAGTTTCCTAGGCGGGAGCTCCTACGAGCAGTACTTC
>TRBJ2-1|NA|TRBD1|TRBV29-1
CSVDRGANEQFF
TGCAGCGTAGACAGGGGGGCGAATGAGCAGTTCTTC
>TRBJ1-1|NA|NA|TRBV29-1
CSVGVNTEAFF
TGCAGCGTGGGGGTAAACACTGAAGCTTTCTTT
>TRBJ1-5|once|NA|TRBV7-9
CASSLDGSSTQHF
TGTGCCAGCAGCTTAGATGGGTCTAGCACCCAGCATTTT
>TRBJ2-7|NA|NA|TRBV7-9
CASRGRTYEQYF
TGTGCCAGCAGGGGACGGACCTACGAGCAGTACTTC
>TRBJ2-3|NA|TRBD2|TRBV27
CASSSRSGGFTDTQYF
TGTGCCAGCAGCTCTAGGAGCGGGGGGTTCACAGATACGCAGTATTTT
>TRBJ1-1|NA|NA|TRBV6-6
CASSYSGRNTEAFF
TGTGCCAGCAGTTACTCTGGGAGGAACACTGAAGCTTTCTTT
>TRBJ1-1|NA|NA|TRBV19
CASSPVGNTEAFF
TGTGCCAGTAGCCCGGTCGGGAACACTGAAGCTTTCTTT
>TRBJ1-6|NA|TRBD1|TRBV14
CASSQSGQGAHSPLHF
TGTGCCAGCAGCCAATCTGGACAGGGGGCACATTCACCCCTCCACTTT
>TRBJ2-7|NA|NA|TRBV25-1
CASRADEQYF
TGTGCCAGCCGGGCGGACGAGCAGTACTTC
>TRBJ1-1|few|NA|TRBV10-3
CAISDRTGTEAFF
TGTGCCATCAGTGATAGGACGGGGACTGAAGCTTTCTTT
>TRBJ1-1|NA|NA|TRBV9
CASSAGPGNTEAFF
TGTGCCAGCAGCGCGGGCCCCGGCAACACTGAAGCTTTCTTT
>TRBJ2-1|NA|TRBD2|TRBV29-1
CSVGGGGDNEQFF
TGCAGCGTTGGCGGCGGGGGGGACAATGAGCAGTTCTTC
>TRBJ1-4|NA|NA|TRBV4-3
CASSQDWTDEKLFF
TGCGCCAGCAGCCAAGATTGGACAGATGAAAAACTGTTTTTT
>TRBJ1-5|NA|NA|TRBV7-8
CASSGDRWEPQHF
TGTGCCAGCAGCGGGGACCGATGGGAGCCCCAGCATTTT
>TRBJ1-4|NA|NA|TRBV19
CASSRRFIEEKLFF
TGTGCCAGTAGTAGGCGGTTTATAGAAGAAAAACTGTTTTTT
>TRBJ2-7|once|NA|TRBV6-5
CASSEVLGSYEQYF
TGTGCCAGCAGCGAAGTCCTTGGGTCCTACGAGCAGTACTTC